The 17 T cell receptor beta chains listed next were all sequenced from one sample in a study of cytomegalovirus exposure and HLA in healthy donors. PCR employed 60 Vbeta and 13 Jbeta primers. Measured with immunoSEQ multiplex PCR; TCRdb has only the in-frame clones, and not every one. The sample shows 90,000 or so clones, 75% to 90% of them seen only once. Sequenced sample: PBMCs. Receptor source: a man between 45 and 60 years old in good health and CMV-seropositive.

The V call is TRBV19, the J call TRBJ1-5; 7 bases are shared with TRBD1. Per germline, CDR1 LNHDA and CDR2 SQIVND (reference sequence). The CDR3 consists of 16 residues. J lost 5 bases, V lost 4 bases, and 11 bases had no gene match. This CDR3 is CASSRRARTGHQPQHF. CDR3 nucleotides: TGTGCCAGTAGTAGGAGGGCGCGGACAGGCCATCAGCCCCAGCATTTT. Based on the CDR3 plus reference TRBV19 and TRBJ1-5, the full variable domain is DGGITQSPKYLFRKEGQNVTLSCEQNLNHDAMYWYRQDPGQGLRLIYYSQIVNDFQKGDIAEGYSVSREKKESFPLTVTSAQKNPTAFYLCASSRRARTGHQPQHFGDGTRLSIL.

The chain combines TRBV30 with TRBJ2-2; D is possibly TRBD2 (5 bases). The V end lost 4 bases, the J end lost 4 bases, and 10 bases lay between the germline ends. The CDR3 runs 13 residues. Germline V gene sequence: CDR1 GTSNPN, CDR2 SVGIG (reference sequence). The CDR3 reads CAWTGLITGELFF. The CDR3 nucleotides read TGTGCCTGGACCGGACTTATCACCGGGGAGCTGTTTTTT. The variable domain in full, with the rest retrieved from reference TRBV30 and TRBJ2-2, is SQTIHQWPATLVQPVGSPLSLECTVEGTSNPNLYWYRQAAGRGLQLLFYSVGIGQISSEVPQNLSASRPQDRQFILSSKKLLLSDSGFYLCAWTGLITGELFFGEGSRLTVL.

This clone turned up a few times. The chain recombines TRBV6-1 with TRBJ1-2; D perhaps matches TRBD1 (5 bases). V lost 5 bases and J 3 bases, leaving 10 bases between the germline ends. The germline CDR1 and CDR2 sequences are MNHNS and SASEGT. The length of the CDR3 is 13 residues. DNA of the CDR3: TGTGCCAGCAGTTTGGACAACGACTATGGCTACACCTTC. It specifies CASSLDNDYGYTF.

J is TRBJ1-5 and V is TRBV19, with 8 bases matching TRBD1. Germline V lookup: CDR1 LNHDA, CDR2 SQIVND (reference sequence). The V and J ends lost 3 bases and 2 bases, in that order; junction bases with no gene match: 6. CDR3 length: 16 residues. CDR3 bases: TGTGCCAGTAGTATCTTTCAGGGGGCAGGCAATCAGCCCCAGCATTTT. This codes for CASSIFQGAGNQPQHF. Using reference TRBV19 and TRBJ1-5 for the parts outside the CDR3, the full variable domain is DGGITQSPKYLFRKEGQNVTLSCEQNLNHDAMYWYRQDPGQGLRLIYYSQIVNDFQKGDIAEGYSVSREKKESFPLTVTSAQKNPTAFYLCASSIFQGAGNQPQHFGDGTRLSIL.

This chain joins TRBV7-2 and TRBJ2-7; D possibly corresponds to TRBD2 (5 bases). The germline V gene encodes CDR1 SGHTA and CDR2 FQGNSA. The CDR3 is 14 residues long. The germline V and J ends were trimmed by 0 bases and 0 bases, with 6 bases remaining between them. The CDR3 DNA sequence: TGTGCCAGCAGCTTAGCGGGGAGCTCCTACGAGCAGTACTTC. Protein product: CASSLAGSSYEQYF.

The rearrangement links TRBV5-4 to TRBJ2-7; TRBD1 aligns across 7 bases. After removal of 6 bases from V and 12 bases from J, the junction contained 18 bases not matched to a gene. CDR1 and CDR2 from the germline V gene are SGHNT and YYREEE (reference sequence). The CDR3 length is 14 residues. The CDR3 here is CASTSLEQGLVWYF. Written as DNA, the CDR3 is TGTGCCAGCACCTCTTTGGAACAGGGGTTAGTGTGGTACTTC. The full variable domain, completed using reference TRBV5-4 and TRBJ2-7, is ETGVTQSPTHLIKTRGQQVTLRCSSQSGHNTVSWYQQALGQGPQFIFQYYREEENGRGNFPPRFSGLQFPNYSSELNVNALELDDSALYLCASTSLEQGLVWYFGPGTRLTVT.

This clone was recorded a few times. This chain connects TRBV18 to TRBJ2-7; TRBD2 matches 7 bases. V lost 0 bases and J lost 3; bases outside the gene matches: 2. Germline CDR1 and CDR2: KGHSH and LQKENI. The CDR3 has 14 residues. CDR3 sequence reads: CASSPPSGGYEQYF. CDR3 bases: TGTGCCAGCTCACCACCGTCGGGGGGCTACGAGCAGTACTTC.

The chain has TRBV29-1 and TRBJ2-1; 12 bases fit TRBD2. V gave up 6 bases and J gave up 4 bases; unmatched junction bases: 1. The germline V gene encodes CDR1 SQVTM and CDR2 ANQGSEA. The CDR3 extends over 13 amino acids. CDR3 in DNA: TGCAGCGTCGGACTAGCGGGGTACAATGAGCAGTTCTTC. Translation: CSVGLAGYNEQFF.

This clone was found once. The chain joins TRBV27 to TRBJ1-3, with a possible D match to TRBD1 (5 bases). Germline assignment: CDR1 MNHEY and CDR2 SMNVEV (reference sequence). V shed 3 bases and J shed 0 bases, with 12 bases lying between them. The CDR3 runs 16 residues. The CDR3 DNA reads as TGTGCCAGCAGTTTCAGGGTGCCTAACTCTGGAAACACCATATATTTT. Protein product: CASSFRVPNSGNTIYF.

This clone was found a few times. This chain uses TRBV7-2 with TRBJ2-7, with TRBD1 as a possible D gene (5 bases). Per germline, CDR1 SGHTA and CDR2 FQGNSA. The V end lost 0 bases, the J end lost 1 base, and 13 bases lay between the germline ends. CDR3 size: 16 residues. The CDR3: CASSLAGQGGSYEQYF. Here the CDR3 DNA reads TGTGCCAGCAGCTTAGCGGGGCAGGGTGGTTCCTACGAGCAGTACTTC.

The chain carries TRBV5-6 and TRBJ1-2; 7 bases match TRBD1. With 1 base clipped from V and 7 bases from J, the junction kept 7 bases outside the gene matches. From germline, CDR1 is SGHDT and CDR2 YYEEEE. The length of the CDR3 is 14 residues. For the CDR3, the DNA is TGTGCCAGCAGCTTGACAGGGGTCCTGCGTGGCTACACCTTC. Amino acids: CASSLTGVLRGYTF.

The CDR3 loop reads CASSFSGRGDEQFF. In DNA form, the CDR3 reads TGTGCCAGCAGCTTTAGCGGGAGGGGGGATGAGCAGTTCTTC. This chain connects TRBV11-3 to TRBJ2-1; 11 nucleotides line up with TRBD2. Germline CDR1 reads SGHNT; CDR2 reads YENEEA. The length of the CDR3 is 14 residues. The trim removed 3 bases at V and 8 bases at J, leaving 3 bases unmatched.

This clone has just a few counts. J is TRBJ2-1 and V is TRBV7-6; TRBD1 matches at 9 bases. V was pared by 4 bases and J by 1 base, with 2 bases of the junction left unmatched. The germline gives CDR1 SGHVS, CDR2 FNYEAQ. CDR3 length: 15 amino acids. The CDR3 nucleotides read TGTGCCAGCAGCTCAGGACAGGGGTCCTACAATGAGCAGTTCTTC. Encoded protein: CASSSGQGSYNEQFF.

CDR3 residues: CASTGSPGSPLHF. In DNA, the CDR3 is TGTGCCAGTACCGGGTCTCCGGGTTCACCCCTCCACTTT. The chain uses TRBV19 and TRBJ1-6; D unresolved. Germline V gene lookup returns CDR1 LNHDA and CDR2 SQIVND (reference sequence). The length of the CDR3 is 13 residues. Deletions cut 7 bases from V and 9 bases from J, with 13 bases between. Combining the CDR3 with reference TRBV19 and TRBJ1-6 gives the whole variable domain DGGITQSPKYLFRKEGQNVTLSCEQNLNHDAMYWYRQDPGQGLRLIYYSQIVNDFQKGDIAEGYSVSREKKESFPLTVTSAQKNPTAFYLCASTGSPGSPLHFGNGTRLTVT.

This chain joins TRBV6-6 and TRBJ2-1; weak D call: TRBD1 (6 bases). The V gene lost 2 bases and the J gene lost 5 bases, with 10 bases spanning the gap. The CDR3 loop spans 14 amino acids. Germline lookup yields CDR1 MNHNY and CDR2 SVGAGI (reference sequence). The CDR3, as DNA: TGTGCCAGCAGTTACAAGGGGGAAGACAATGAGCAGTTCTTC. This translates into CASSYKGEDNEQFF.

The rearrangement uses TRBV30 and TRBJ1-6, with D possibly matching TRBD1 (6 bases). Germline V lookup: CDR1 GTSNPN, CDR2 SVGIG (reference sequence). V was shortened by 4 bases and J by 5 bases, with 18 bases between the two germline ends. The length of the CDR3 is 16 residues. The DNA of the CDR3 is TGTGCCTGGATGGGGGCAGCTGTTATGGATAATTCACCCCTCCACTTT. Its translation is CAWMGAAVMDNSPLHF.

The chain combines TRBV2 with TRBJ1-1, with 8 nucleotides matching TRBD1. The CDR3 length is 13 residues. V gave up 6 bases and J gave up 7 bases; unmatched junction bases: 7. From germline, CDR1 is SNHLY and CDR2 FYNNEI. Here the CDR3 DNA reads TGTGCCAGCAGGGACAGGGAGTTTATTGAAGCTTTCTTT. It translates to CASRDREFIEAFF.